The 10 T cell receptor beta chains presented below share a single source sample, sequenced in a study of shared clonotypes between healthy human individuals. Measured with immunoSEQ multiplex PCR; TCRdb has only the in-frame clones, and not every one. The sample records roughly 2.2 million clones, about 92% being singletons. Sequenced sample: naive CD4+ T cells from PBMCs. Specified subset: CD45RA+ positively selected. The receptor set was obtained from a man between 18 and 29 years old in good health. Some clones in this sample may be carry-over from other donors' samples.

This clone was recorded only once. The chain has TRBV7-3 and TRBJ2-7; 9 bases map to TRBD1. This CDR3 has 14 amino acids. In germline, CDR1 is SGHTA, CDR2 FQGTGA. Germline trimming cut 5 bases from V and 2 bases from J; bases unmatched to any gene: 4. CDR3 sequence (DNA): TGTGCCAGCAGCCGAGGACAGGGGACCTACGAGCAGTACTTC. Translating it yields CASSRGQGTYEQYF.

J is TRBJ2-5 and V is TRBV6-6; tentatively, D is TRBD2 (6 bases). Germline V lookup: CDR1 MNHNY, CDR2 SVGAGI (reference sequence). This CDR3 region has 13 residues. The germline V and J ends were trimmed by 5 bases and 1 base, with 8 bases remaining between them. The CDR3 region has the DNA TGTGCCAGCAGTCGCGGGACCCAAGAGACCCAGTACTTC. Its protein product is CASSRGTQETQYF.

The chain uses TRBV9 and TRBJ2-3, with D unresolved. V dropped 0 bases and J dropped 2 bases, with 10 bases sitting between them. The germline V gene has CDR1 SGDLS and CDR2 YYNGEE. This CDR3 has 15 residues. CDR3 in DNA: TGTGCCAGCAGCGTAGTGTCTGGATACACAGATACGCAGTATTTT. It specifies CASSVVSGYTDTQYF.

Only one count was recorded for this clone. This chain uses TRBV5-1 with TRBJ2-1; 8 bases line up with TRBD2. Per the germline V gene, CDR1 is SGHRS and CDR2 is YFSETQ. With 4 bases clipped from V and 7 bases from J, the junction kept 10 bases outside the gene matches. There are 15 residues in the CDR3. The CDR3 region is CASSGLPGLENEQFF. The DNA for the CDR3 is TGCGCCAGCAGCGGTCTACCGGGACTAGAGAATGAGCAGTTCTTC.

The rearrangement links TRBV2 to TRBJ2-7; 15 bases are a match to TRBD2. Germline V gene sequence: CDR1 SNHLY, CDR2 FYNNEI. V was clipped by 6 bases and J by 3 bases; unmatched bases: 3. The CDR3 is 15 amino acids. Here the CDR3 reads CASRGLAGGGYEQYF. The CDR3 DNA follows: TGTGCCAGCAGGGGACTAGCGGGAGGAGGCTACGAGCAGTACTTC.

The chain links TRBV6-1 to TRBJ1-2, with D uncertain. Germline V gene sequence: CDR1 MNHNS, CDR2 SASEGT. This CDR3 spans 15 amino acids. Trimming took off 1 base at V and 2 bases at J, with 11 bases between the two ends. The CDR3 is CASSEGTIQNYGYTF. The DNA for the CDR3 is TGTGCCAGCAGTGAAGGAACCATCCAGAACTATGGCTACACCTTC.

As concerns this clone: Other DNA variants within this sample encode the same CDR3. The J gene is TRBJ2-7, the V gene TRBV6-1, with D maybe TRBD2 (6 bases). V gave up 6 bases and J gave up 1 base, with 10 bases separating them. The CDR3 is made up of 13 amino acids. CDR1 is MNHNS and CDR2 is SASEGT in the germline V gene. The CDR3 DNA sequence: TGTGCCAGCAGCCAAGGAGGGTCCTACGAGCAGTACTTC. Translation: CASSQGGSYEQYF.

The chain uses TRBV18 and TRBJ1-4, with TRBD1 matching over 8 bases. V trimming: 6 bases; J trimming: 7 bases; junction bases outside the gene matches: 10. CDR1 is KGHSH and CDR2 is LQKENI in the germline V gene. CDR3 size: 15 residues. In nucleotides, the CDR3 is TGTGCCAGCTCCCCCCCAGGGGGCGGGAGTGAAAAACTGTTTTTT. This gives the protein CASSPPGGGSEKLFF. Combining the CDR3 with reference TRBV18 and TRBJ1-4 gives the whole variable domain NAGVMQNPRHLVRRRGQEARLRCSPMKGHSHVYWYRQLPEEGLKFMVYLQKENIIDESGMPKERFSAEFPKEGPSILRIQQVVRGDSAAYFCASSPPGGGSEKLFFGSGTQLSVL.

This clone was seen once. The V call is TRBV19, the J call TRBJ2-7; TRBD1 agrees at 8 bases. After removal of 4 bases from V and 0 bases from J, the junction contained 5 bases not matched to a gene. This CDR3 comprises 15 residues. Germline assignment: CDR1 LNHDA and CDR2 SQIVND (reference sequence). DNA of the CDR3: TGTGCCAGTAGTACAGGACAGGGTTACTCCTACGAGCAGTACTTC. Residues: CASSTGQGYSYEQYF.

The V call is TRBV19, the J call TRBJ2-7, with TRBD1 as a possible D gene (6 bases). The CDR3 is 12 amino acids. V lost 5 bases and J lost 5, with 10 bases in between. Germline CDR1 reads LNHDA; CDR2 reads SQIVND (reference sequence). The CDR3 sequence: CASSVPGDEQYF. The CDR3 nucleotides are TGTGCCAGTAGTGTCCCAGGGGACGAGCAGTACTTC.